This T cell receptor (beta chain) was profiled in a study of shared clonotypes between healthy human individuals (dated by TCRdb to 2018 to 2020). For the wider study: The cohort comprised a couple of women and three men aged 18 to 49 years. The study deeply sequenced blood TCR repertoires of about five healthy adults to estimate repertoire size and the extent of clonotype sharing between individuals. Libraries were prepared and TCR repertoires were sequenced by different laboratories using diverse techniques, in order to increase sequencing depth and limit assay-specific biases. Per donor, leukapheresis produced somewhere between about 0.9 and 9.5 billion PBMCs. Study-wide conclusions, independent of this receptor: Based on pairwise subsampling, the degree of clonotype sharing among donors was expected to be affected by sequencing depth. Sampling was limited to blood, and TCR repertoires in tissue likely differ from TCR repertoires in blood. The small number of donors limited the genetic and exposure-history diversity represented.

Donors were healthy HIV-negative adults with no recently reported acute infections or vaccinations. Every donor was a Caucasian adult living in Nashville, Tennessee, USA. For unsorted samples, 100 million or so PBMCs were counted, and genomic DNA was extracted using the QIAamp DNA Blood Mini kit. Blood was collected by leukapheresis, and PBMCs were isolated by Ficoll-Histopaque density gradient centrifugation and then cryopreserved in liquid nitrogen vapor phase. CDR1 and CDR2 (SGHRS, YFSETQ) derive from the germline V gene. A distance of 9 bases separates the germline ends of V and J, which lose 2 bases and 2 bases respectively. The CDR3 numbers 14 residues from cysteine through phenylalanine. The kept DNA is CDR3 alone, 42 bases in frame from the first base. TCR CDR3 regions were amplified from genomic DNA by multiplex PCR using the deep immunoSEQ assay. Genomic DNA extracted from each cell subset was distributed evenly over all wells of several immunoSEQ 96-well plates, and each plate served as one replicate. For unsorted PBMC, 250 to 350 ng of genomic DNA, equivalent to approximately 28,000 T cell genomes, went into each replicate PCR. Unsorted PBMC genomic DNA was sequenced across ten immunoSEQ deep assay plates. The purified libraries were quantified using a Qubit 3.0 fluorometer, sized with a Bioanalyzer 2100, and then quantified again using the KAPA Library Quantification kit. Every immunoSEQ 96-well plate was sequenced on a dedicated single-read 150-cycle Illumina NextSeq 550 flow cell. For the original study's pipeline: The immunoSEQ output contained only junctional sequences without quality scores, so filtering could not match that applied to full-length reads. Sequences were annotated with PyIR, a Python wrapper for IgBLAST v1.9, and V/J genes and CDR3 were assigned using IMGT germline references. Any read was removed if the V/J assignment was weak (E-value above 1e-6), the CDR3 was missing, or the read contained stop codons, out-of-frame junctions, or ambiguous translated residues. V3J clonotypes were defined by identical inferred V gene, J gene, and CDR3 amino acid sequence. Percentage overlap between repertoires was computed as shared unique clonotypes divided by the size of the smaller repertoire. Three approaches were used to assess repertoire richness: RTK rarefaction, the Chao1 estimator, and Recon v2.1 estimates of unobserved clonotypes. The table was pulled from immuneACCESS by TCRdb, which kept in-frame rearrangements only. Such tables lose some clones; where checked, under half of the loss comes from unresolved V genes, and the rest has no known cause. V, J and clone size are those of that table, while D and trimming were read from the DNA. The table for this sample lists roughly 500,000 clones; roughly 80% of them were counted only once. About 13% of the sample is held by the ten biggest clonotypes.

On this clone: There is no known antigen for this receptor. This may be a read error: a much more frequent sequence differs by one nucleotide. Other DNA sequences in this sample translate to the same CDR3.

The receptor comes from a woman in her 40s in good health. Some clones in this sample may be carry-over from other donors' samples. Recombination connected TRBV5-1 to TRBJ2-3; a weak D assignment points to TRBD2 (6 bases agree). Sequencing input: PBMCs. The CDR3: CASSFSGYTDTQYF. The sequenced DNA: TGCGCCAGCAGCTTTAGCGGATACACAGATACGCAGTATTTT.